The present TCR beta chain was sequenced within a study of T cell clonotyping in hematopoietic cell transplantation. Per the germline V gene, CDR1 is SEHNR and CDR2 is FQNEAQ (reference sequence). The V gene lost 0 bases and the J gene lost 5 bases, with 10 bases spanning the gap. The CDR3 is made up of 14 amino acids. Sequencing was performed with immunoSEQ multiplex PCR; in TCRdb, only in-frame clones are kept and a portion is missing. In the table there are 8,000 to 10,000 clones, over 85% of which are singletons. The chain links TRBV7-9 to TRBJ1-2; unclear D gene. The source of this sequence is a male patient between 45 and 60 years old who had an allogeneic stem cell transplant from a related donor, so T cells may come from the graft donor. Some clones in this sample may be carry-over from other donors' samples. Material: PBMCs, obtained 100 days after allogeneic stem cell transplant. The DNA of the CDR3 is TGTGCCAGCAGCTTAGCGATCCCGGAATATGGCTACACCTTC. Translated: CASSLAIPEYGYTF.